The clone carrying this T cell receptor beta chain was found once. Its antigen is currently unknown. In nominal health when sampled, donors likely had unrecorded immune exposures nonetheless. The CDR3 runs to 13 residues. Germline values: CDR1 SNHLY, CDR2 FYNNEI. The V gene end was trimmed by 8 bases and the J gene end by 2 bases; junction bases not matched to a gene: 6. This specimen belongs to a study of cytomegalovirus exposure and HLA in healthy donors. On the study more broadly: For the approximately 430 genotyped donors, approximately 83% fell within the Caucasian-associated ancestry cluster. The study, taken as a whole, reports: The HLA-A and HLA-B alleles of most subjects were reportedly predicted accurately from TCR beta sequences. Researchers reported from a later analysis that most CMV-associated TCR beta chains appeared HLA-restricted.

Primers included in the PCR were 60 Vbeta and 13 Jbeta primers. Sequencing was performed with immunoSEQ multiplex PCR; in TCRdb, only in-frame clones are kept and a portion is missing. The table has some 170,000 clones, 80% seen once; the top ten hold approximately 4.8%. The specimen sequenced was PBMCs. The TCR originated in a man aged 30-40 years in good health and CMV-seronegative. J is TRBJ2-7 and V is TRBV2, with 7 bases aligning to TRBD1. The CDR3 is CASARQGPYEQYF. As DNA, the CDR3 is TGTGCCAGCGCTAGACAGGGACCCTACGAGCAGTACTTC.